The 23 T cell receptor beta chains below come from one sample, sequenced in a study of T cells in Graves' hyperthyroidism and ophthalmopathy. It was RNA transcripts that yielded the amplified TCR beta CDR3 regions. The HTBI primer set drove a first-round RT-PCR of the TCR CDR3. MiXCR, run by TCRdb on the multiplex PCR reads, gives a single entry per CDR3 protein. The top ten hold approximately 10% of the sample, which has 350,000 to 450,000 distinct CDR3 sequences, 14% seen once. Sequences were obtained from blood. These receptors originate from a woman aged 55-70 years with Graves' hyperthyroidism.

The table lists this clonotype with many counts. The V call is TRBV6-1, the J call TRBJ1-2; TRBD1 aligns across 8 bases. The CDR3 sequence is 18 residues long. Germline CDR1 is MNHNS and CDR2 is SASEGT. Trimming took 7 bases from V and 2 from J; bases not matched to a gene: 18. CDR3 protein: CASKNYALPGGMNYGYTF. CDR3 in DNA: TGTGCCAGCAAAAACTACGCCCTACCAGGGGGCATGAACTATGGCTACACCTTC.

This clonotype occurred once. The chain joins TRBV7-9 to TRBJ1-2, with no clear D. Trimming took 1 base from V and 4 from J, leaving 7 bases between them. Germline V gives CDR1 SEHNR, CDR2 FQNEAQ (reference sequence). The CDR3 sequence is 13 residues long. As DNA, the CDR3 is TGTGCCAGCAGCTTAGACAGCGTCTATGGCTACACCTTC. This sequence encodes CASSLDSVYGYTF.

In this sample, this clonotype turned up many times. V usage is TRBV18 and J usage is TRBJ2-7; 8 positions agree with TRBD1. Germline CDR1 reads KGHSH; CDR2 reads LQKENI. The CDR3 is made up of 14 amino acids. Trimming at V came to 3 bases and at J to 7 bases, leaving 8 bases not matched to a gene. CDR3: CASSPGTGGREQYF. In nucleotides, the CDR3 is TGTGCCAGCTCACCCGGGACAGGTGGACGTGAGCAGTACTTC.

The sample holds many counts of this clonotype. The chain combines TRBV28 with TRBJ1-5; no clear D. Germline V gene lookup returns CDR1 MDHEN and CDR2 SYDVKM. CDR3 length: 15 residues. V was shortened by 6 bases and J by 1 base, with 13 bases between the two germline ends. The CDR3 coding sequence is TGTGCCAGCAGCTCACAAGGGCGCAGCAATCAGCCCCAGCATTTT. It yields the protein CASSSQGRSNQPQHF.

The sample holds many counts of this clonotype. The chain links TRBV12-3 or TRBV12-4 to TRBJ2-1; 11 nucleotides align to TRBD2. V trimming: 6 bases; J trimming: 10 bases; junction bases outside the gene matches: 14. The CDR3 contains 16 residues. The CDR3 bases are TGTGCCAGCAGCCCCGGGACTAGCGGACCGGCGGGCGAGCAGTTCTTC. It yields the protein CASSPGTSGPAGEQFF.

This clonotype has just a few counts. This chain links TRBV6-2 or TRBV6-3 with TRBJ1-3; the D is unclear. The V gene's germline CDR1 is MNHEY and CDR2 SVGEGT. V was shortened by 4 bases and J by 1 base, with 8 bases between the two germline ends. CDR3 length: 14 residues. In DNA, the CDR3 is TGTGCCAGCAGTTCCGCCGGGTCTGGAAACACCATATATTTT. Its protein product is CASSSAGSGNTIYF.

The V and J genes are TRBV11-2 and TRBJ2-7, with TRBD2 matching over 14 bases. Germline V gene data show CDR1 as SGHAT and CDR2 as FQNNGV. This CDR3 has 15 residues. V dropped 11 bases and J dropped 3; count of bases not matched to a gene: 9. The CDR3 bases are TGTGCCTCCCGACTAGCGGGAGGGAAGAGCTACGAGCAGTACTTC. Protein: CASRLAGGKSYEQYF.

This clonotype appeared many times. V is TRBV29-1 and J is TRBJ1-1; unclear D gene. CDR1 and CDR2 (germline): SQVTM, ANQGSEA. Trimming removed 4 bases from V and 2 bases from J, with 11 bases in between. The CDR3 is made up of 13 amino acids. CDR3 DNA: TGCAGCGTTGTCGGCTCGACTAACACTGAAGCTTTCTTT. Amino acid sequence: CSVVGSTNTEAFF.

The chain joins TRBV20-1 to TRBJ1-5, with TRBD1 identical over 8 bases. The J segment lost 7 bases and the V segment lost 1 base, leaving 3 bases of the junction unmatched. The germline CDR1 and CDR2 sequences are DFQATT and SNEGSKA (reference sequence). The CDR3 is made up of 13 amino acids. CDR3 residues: CSARGTGRQPQHF. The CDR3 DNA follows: TGCAGTGCTAGAGGGACAGGGCGCCAGCCCCAGCATTTT.

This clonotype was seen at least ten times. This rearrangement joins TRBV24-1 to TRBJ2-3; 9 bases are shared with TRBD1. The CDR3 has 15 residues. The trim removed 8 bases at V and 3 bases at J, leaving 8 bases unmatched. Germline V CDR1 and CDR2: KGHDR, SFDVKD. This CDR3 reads CATKSGQGRTDTQYF. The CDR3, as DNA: TGTGCCACCAAATCGGGACAGGGTCGGACAGATACGCAGTATTTT.

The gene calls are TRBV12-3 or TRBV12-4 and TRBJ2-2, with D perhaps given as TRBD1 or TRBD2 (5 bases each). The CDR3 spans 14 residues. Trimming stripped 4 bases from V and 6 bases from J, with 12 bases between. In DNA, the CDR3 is TGTGCCAGCAGTTACGGGACCCGGGCCGGGGAGCTGTTTTTT. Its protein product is CASSYGTRAGELFF.

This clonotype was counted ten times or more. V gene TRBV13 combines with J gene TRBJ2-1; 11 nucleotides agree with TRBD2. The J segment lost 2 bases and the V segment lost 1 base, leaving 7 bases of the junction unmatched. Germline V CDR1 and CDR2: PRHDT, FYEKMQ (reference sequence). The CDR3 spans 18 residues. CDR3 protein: CASSLVSGRAVTYNEQFF. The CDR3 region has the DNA TGTGCCAGCAGCTTAGTTAGCGGGAGGGCCGTGACCTACAATGAGCAGTTCTTC.

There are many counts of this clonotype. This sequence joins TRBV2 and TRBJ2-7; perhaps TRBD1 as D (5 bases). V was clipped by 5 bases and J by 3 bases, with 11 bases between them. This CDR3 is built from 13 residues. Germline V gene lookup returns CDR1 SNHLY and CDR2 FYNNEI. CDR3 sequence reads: CASSSQGDYEQYF. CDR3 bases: TGTGCCAGCAGTTCTCAGGGTGACTACGAGCAGTACTTC.

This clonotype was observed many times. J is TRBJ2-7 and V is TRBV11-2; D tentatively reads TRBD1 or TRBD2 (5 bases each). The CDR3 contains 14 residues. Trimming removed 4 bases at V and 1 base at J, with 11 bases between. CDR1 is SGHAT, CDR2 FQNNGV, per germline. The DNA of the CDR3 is TGTGCCAGCAGCTCCGGGACCTATTCCTACGAGCAGTACTTC. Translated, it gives CASSSGTYSYEQYF. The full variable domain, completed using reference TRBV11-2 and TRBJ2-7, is EAGVAQSPRYKIIEKRQSVAFWCNPISGHATLYWYQQILGQGPKLLIQFQNNGVVDDSQLPKDRFSAERLKGVDSTLKIQPAKLEDSAVYLCASSSGTYSYEQYFGPGTRLTVT.

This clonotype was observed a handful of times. The DNA for the CDR3 is TGTGCCAGTTTTCCGCGCACCCCACCGGGGGAGCTGTTTTTT. This encodes CASFPRTPPGELFF. The chain links TRBV6-5 to TRBJ2-2, with unresolved D. The CDR3 runs to 14 residues. V was pared by 9 bases and J by 8 bases, with 19 bases between. Per the germline V gene, CDR1 is MNHEY and CDR2 is SVGAGI.

CDR3 nucleotide sequence: TGTGCCACCCGGTCTAGCGGGAGAAATGAGCAGTTCTTC. Translation gives CATRSSGRNEQFF. The chain links TRBV18 to TRBJ2-1; 10 bases match TRBD2. This CDR3 spans 13 amino acids. CDR1 KGHSH and CDR2 LQKENI come from the germline V gene. The junction had 7 bases not matched to a gene; V was cut back by 10 bases and J by 7 bases.

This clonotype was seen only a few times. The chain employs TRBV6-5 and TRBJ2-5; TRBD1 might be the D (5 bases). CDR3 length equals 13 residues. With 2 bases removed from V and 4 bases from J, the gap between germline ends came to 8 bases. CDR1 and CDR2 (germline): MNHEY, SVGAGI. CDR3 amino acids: CASSYQGRETQYF. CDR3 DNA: TGTGCCAGCAGTTACCAGGGAAGAGAGACCCAGTACTTC.

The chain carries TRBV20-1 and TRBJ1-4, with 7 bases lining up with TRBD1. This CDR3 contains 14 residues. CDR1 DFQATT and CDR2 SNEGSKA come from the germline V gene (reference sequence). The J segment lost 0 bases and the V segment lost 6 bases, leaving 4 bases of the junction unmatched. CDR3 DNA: TGCAGTGCAATGGGACAGCCAACTAATGAAAAACTGTTTTTT. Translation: CSAMGQPTNEKLFF.

CDR3 loop: CASSQDRIIQETQYF. The CDR3 bases are TGTGCCAGCAGCCAAGATAGGATTATTCAAGAGACCCAGTACTTC. This rearrangement joins TRBV4-2 to TRBJ2-5; D unresolved. V lost 0 bases and J lost 2, with 10 bases in between. Germline V gene lookup returns CDR1 LGHNA and CDR2 YNFKEQ. The CDR3 runs to 15 residues.

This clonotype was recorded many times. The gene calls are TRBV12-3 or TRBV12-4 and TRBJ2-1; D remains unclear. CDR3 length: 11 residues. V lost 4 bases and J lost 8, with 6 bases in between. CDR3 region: CASSSRDEQFF. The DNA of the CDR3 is TGTGCCAGCAGTTCCCGGGATGAGCAGTTCTTC.

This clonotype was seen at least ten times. In DNA, the CDR3 is TGTGCCAGCATCCTGGCGATGTGGGGGATTAACACTGAAGCTTTCTTT. Translating it yields CASILAMWGINTEAFF. This sequence joins TRBV12-3 or TRBV12-4 and TRBJ1-1; possible D gene TRBD1, 5 bases. The length of the CDR3 is 16 residues. V lost 7 bases, J lost 2 bases, and 20 bases lay in between.

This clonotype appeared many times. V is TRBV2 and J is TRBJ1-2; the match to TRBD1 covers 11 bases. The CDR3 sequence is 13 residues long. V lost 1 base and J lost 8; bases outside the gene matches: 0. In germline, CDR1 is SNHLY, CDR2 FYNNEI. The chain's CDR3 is CASSEGTGGGYTF. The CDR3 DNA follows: TGTGCCAGCAGTGAAGGGACAGGGGGCGGCTACACCTTC.

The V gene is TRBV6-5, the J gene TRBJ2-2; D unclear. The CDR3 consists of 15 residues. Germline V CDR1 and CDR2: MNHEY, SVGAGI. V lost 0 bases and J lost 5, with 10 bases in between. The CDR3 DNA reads TGTGCCAGCAGTTACTCGAATCTGGGGACCGGGGAGCTGTTTTTT. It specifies CASSYSNLGTGELFF.